The entry that follows covers one T cell receptor (beta chain) sequence. This CDR3 is 17 amino acids long. Unmatched junction bases numbered 9, after V lost 1 base and J lost 4 bases. From germline, CDR1 is SGHTA and CDR2 FQGNSA. This sample is part of a study of T-cell reconstitution after alpha-beta-depleted transplantation in children. TCRbeta library construction was performed incorporating unique molecular identifiers. One entry per CDR3 protein results from TCRdb running MiXCR on the PCR reads. Here the sample spans about 590,000 distinct CDR3 sequences, 13% being singletons. V and J are TRBV7-2 and TRBJ2-2; TRBD2 agrees at 7 bases. The specimen was PBMCs, mostly from graft donor cells, collected 360 days after TCRalphabeta/CD19-depleted stem cell transplant. The sequence was collected from a male patient between 5 and 17 years old who had a stem cell transplant for acute myeloid leukemia, so the T cells may come from the graft donor. The CDR3 is CASSLGGGRGGTGELFF. CDR3 nucleotide sequence: TGTGCCAGCAGCTTAGGTGGCGGGCGCGGGGGCACCGGGGAGCTGTTTTTT.